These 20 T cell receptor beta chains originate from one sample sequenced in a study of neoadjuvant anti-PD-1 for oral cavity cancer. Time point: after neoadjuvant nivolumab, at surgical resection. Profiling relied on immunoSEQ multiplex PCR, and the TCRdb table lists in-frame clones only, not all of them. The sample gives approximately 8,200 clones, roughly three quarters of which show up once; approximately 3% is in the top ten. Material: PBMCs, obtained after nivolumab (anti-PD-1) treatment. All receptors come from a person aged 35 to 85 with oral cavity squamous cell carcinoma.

CDR3 sequence (DNA): TGTGCCAGCACCGTTGATGCCCCCTCCTACAATGAGCAGTTCTTC. Amino acid sequence: CASTVDAPSYNEQFF. V usage is TRBV9 and J usage is TRBJ2-1; D gene ambiguous. This CDR3 has 15 residues. Trimming cost V 6 bases and J 0 bases, with 13 bases left between them. Germline CDR1 and CDR2: SGDLS and YYNGEE.

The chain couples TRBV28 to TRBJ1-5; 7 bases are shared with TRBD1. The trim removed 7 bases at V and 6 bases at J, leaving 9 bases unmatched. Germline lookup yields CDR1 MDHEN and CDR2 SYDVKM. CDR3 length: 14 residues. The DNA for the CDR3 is TGTGCCAGCACTCAGGGGGGGTCAGGTCAGCCCCAGCATTTT. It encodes CASTQGGSGQPQHF.

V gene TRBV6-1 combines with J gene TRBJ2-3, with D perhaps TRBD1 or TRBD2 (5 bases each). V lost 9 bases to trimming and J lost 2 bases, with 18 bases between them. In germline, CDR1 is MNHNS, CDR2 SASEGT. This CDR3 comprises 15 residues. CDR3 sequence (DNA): TGTGCCAGACTTGGGGGTCTTAAAGTCACAGATACGCAGTATTTT. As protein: CARLGGLKVTDTQYF.

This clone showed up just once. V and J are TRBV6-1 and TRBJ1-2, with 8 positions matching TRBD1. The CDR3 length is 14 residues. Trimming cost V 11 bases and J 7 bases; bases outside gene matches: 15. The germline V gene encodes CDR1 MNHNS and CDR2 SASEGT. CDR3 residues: CAGDIRGRDGGYTF. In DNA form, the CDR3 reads TGTGCCGGGGACATCAGGGGGCGCGATGGTGGCTACACCTTC.

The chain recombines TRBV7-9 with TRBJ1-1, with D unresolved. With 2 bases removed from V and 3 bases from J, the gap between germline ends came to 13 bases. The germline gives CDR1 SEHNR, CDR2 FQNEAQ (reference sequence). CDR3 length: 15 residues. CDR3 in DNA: TGTGCCAGCAGCTTACTCGGTGGTCGTGACACTGAAGCTTTCTTT. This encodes CASSLLGGRDTEAFF.

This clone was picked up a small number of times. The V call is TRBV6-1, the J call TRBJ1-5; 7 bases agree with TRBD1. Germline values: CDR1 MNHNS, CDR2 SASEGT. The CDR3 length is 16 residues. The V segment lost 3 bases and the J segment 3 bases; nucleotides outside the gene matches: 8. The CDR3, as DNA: TGTGCCAGCAGTGAGATACCAGGGGGGGACAATCAGCCCCAGCATTTT. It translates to CASSEIPGGDNQPQHF.

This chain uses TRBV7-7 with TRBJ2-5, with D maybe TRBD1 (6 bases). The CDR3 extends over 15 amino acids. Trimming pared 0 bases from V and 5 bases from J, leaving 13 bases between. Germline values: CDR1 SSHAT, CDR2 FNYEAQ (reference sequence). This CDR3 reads CASSLAPQGIETQYF. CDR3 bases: TGTGCCAGCAGCTTAGCGCCCCAGGGGATCGAGACCCAGTACTTC. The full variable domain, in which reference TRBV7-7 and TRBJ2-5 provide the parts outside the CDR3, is GAGVSQSPRYKVTKRGQDVTLRCDPISSHATLYWYQQALGQGPEFLTYFNYEAQPDKSGLPSDRFSAERPEGSISTLTIQRTEQRDSAMYRCASSLAPQGIETQYFGPGTRLLVL.

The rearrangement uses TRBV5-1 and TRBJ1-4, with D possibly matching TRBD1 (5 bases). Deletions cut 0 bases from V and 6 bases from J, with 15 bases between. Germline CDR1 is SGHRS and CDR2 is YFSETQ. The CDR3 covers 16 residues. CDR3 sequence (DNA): TGCGCCAGCAGCTTGGCCGGGGCCAGCATATATGAAAAACTGTTTTTT. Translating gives CASSLAGASIYEKLFF.

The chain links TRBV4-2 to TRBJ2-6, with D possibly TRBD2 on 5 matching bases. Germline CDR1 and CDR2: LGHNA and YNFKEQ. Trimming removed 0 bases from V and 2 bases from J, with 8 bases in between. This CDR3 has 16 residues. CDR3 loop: CASSQDERAGANVLTF. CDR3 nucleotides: TGTGCCAGCAGCCAAGATGAGAGGGCTGGGGCCAACGTCCTGACTTTC.

The CDR3 spells CASSRGGSYNSPLHF. In DNA, the CDR3 is TGTGCCAGCAGCCGCGGCGGGTCCTATAATTCACCCCTCCACTTT. This sequence joins TRBV7-9 and TRBJ1-6; no clear D. CDR3 length equals 15 residues. The V end lost 5 bases, the J end lost 1 base, and 9 bases lay between the germline ends. Germline loops: CDR1 SEHNR, CDR2 FQNEAQ (reference sequence).

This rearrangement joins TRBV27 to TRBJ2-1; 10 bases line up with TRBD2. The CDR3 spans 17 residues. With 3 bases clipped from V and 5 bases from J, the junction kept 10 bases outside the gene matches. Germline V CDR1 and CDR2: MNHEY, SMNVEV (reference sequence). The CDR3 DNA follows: TGTGCCAGCAGTTTCCCCAGGAGCGGGGGGGGCCACAATGAGCAGTTCTTC. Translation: CASSFPRSGGGHNEQFF.

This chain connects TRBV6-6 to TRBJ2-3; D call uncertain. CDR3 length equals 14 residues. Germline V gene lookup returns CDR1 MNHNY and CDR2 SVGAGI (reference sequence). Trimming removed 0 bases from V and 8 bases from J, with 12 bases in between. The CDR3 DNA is TGTGCCAGCAGTTACTCGCCGGCCTTGCCTACGCAGTATTTT. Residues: CASSYSPALPTQYF.

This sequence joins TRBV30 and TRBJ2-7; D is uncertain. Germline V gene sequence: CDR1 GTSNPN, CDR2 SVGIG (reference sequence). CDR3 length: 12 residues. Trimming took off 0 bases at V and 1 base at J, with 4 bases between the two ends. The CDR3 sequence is CAWSVSSYEQYF. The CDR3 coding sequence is TGTGCCTGGAGTGTGTCGTCCTACGAGCAGTACTTC. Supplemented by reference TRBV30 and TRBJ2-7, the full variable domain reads SQTIHQWPATLVQPVGSPLSLECTVEGTSNPNLYWYRQAAGRGLQLLFYSVGIGQISSEVPQNLSASRPQDRQFILSSKKLLLSDSGFYLCAWSVSSYEQYFGPGTRLTVT.

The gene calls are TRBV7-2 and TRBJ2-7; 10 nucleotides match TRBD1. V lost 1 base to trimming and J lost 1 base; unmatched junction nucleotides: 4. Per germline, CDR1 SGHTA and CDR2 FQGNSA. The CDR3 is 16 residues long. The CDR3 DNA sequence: TGTGCCAGCAGCTTAGGCTGGGGACAGGGGTCCTACGAGCAGTACTTC. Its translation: CASSLGWGQGSYEQYF. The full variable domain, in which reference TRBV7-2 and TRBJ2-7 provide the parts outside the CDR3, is GAGVSQSPSNKVTEKGKDVELRCDPISGHTALYWYRQSLGQGLEFLIYFQGNSAPDKSGLPSDRFSAERTGGSVSTLTIQRTQQEDSAVYLCASSLGWGQGSYEQYFGPGTRLTVT.

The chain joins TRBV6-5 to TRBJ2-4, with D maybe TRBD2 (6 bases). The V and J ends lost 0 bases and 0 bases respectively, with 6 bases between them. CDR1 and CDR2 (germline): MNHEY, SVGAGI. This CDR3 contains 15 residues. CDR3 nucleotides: TGTGCCAGCAGTTACTCGGGGGGAGCCAAAAACATTCAGTACTTC. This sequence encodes CASSYSGGAKNIQYF.

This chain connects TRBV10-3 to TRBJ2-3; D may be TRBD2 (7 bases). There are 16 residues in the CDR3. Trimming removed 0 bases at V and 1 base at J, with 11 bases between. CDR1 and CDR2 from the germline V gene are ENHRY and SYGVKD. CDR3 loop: CAISESGGLGTDTQYF. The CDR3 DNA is TGTGCCATCAGTGAGTCCGGGGGGCTTGGCACAGATACGCAGTATTTT.

CDR3 nucleotides: TGTGCCAGTAGTATGCCCCGACAGGGAACCGGGGAGCTGTTTTTT. Translating gives CASSMPRQGTGELFF. The chain is built from TRBV19 and TRBJ2-2; 7 positions match TRBD1. The CDR3 spans 15 residues. Germline CDR1 LNHDA, CDR2 SQIVND (reference sequence). V gave up 3 bases and J gave up 5 bases; unmatched junction bases: 6.

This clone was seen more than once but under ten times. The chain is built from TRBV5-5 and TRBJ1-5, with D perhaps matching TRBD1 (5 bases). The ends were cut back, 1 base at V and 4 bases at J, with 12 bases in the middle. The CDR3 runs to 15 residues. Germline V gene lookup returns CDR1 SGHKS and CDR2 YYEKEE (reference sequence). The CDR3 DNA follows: TGTGCCAGCAGCTTGTACCGGGACGGAAATCAGCCCCAGCATTTT. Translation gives CASSLYRDGNQPQHF. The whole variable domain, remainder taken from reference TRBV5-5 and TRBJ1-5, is DAGVTQSPTHLIKTRGQQVTLRCSPISGHKSVSWYQQVLGQGPQFIFQYYEKEERGRGNFPDRFSARQFPNYSSELNVNALLLGDSALYLCASSLYRDGNQPQHFGDGTRLSIL.

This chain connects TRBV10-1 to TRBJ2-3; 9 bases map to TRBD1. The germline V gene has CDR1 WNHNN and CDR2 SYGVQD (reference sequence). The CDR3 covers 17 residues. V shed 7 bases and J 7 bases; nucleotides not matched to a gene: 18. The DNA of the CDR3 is TGCGCCAGCAATCTGCTAGGACAGGGGATTAAATCGAATACGCAGTATTTT. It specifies CASNLLGQGIKSNTQYF.

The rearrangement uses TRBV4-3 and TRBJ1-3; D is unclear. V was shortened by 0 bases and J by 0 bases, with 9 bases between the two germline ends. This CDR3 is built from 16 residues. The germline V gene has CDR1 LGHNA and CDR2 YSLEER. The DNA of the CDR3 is TGCGCCAGCAGCCAAGATACGGCCCGCTCTGGAAACACCATATATTTT. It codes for CASSQDTARSGNTIYF.